The 8 T cell receptor beta chains given below trace back to one sample, sequenced in a study of T-cell reconstitution after alpha-beta-depleted transplantation in children. Unique molecular identifiers featured in how the TCRbeta library was prepared. A single record per CDR3 protein comes from TCRdb applying MiXCR to the PCR reads. The repertoire holds around 800,000 distinct CDR3 sequences, with about 16% as singletons. Specimen: PBMCs, mostly from graft donor cells, collected 360 days after TCRalphabeta/CD19-depleted stem cell transplant. The receptors were sampled from a male patient between 5 and 17 years old who had a stem cell transplant for acute lymphoblastic leukemia, so the T cells may come from the graft donor.

This rearrangement joins TRBV27 to TRBJ1-4; perhaps TRBD1 as D (5 bases). Germline V gene sequence: CDR1 MNHEY, CDR2 SMNVEV (reference sequence). There are 14 residues in the CDR3. Deletions cut 8 bases from V and 0 bases from J, with 10 bases between. The CDR3 coding sequence is TGTGCCAGCGCGGACACCGCAACTAATGAAAAACTGTTTTTT. It codes for CASADTATNEKLFF. The variable domain in full, completed from reference TRBV27 and TRBJ1-4, reads EAQVTQNPRYLITVTGKKLTVTCSQNMNHEYMSWYRQDPGLGLRQIYYSMNVEVTDKGDVPEGYKVSRKEKRNFPLILESPSPNQTSLYFCASADTATNEKLFFGSGTQLSVL.

The J gene is TRBJ2-7, the V gene TRBV4-2, with a tentative D call TRBD2 (5 bases). V shed 1 base and J shed 4 bases, with 14 bases lying between them. The CDR3 length is 15 residues. Germline lookup yields CDR1 LGHNA and CDR2 YNFKEQ. The chain's CDR3 is CASSQGGQDLYEQYF. The CDR3 nucleotides read TGTGCCAGCAGCCAAGGCGGGCAAGACCTTTACGAGCAGTACTTC.

Only a few counts were recorded for this clonotype. The chain recombines TRBV14 with TRBJ2-7; 9 bases map to TRBD2. Trimming took 6 bases from V and 0 from J; bases not matched to a gene: 12. CDR3 size: 17 residues. The germline gives CDR1 SGHDN, CDR2 FVKESK. The chain's CDR3 is CASRGGGRDLGSYEQYF. The CDR3 nucleotides read TGTGCCAGCAGAGGAGGCGGGAGGGACTTAGGCTCCTACGAGCAGTACTTC. Using reference TRBV14 and TRBJ2-7 for the parts outside the CDR3, the full variable domain is EAGVTQFPSHSVIEKGQTVTLRCDPISGHDNLYWYRRVMGKEIKFLLHFVKESKQDESGMPNNRFLAERTGGTYSTLKVQPAELEDSGVYFCASRGGGRDLGSYEQYFGPGTRLTVT.

This clonotype has just a few counts. For the CDR3, the DNA is TGCAGTGGGTGGGTTGGGTCCTACAATGAGCAGTTCTTC. Translated: CSGWVGSYNEQFF. The chain employs TRBV20-1 and TRBJ2-1, with D hard to call. This CDR3 region has 13 residues. Germline CDR1 DFQATT, CDR2 SNEGSKA (reference sequence). V was trimmed by 7 bases and J by 1 base, leaving 11 bases between them.

This clonotype was recorded at least ten times. The genes are TRBV5-1 and TRBJ1-5; 7 positions match TRBD1. The CDR3 loop spans 15 amino acids. The junction had 2 bases not matched to a gene; V was cut back by 0 bases and J by 2 bases. Germline V gene data show CDR1 as SGHRS and CDR2 as YFSETQ. CDR3 bases: TGCGCCAGCAGCTTGGGGGGGACAGGCAATCAGCCCCAGCATTTT. Amino acids: CASSLGGTGNQPQHF. Looking up the rest from reference TRBV5-1 and TRBJ1-5 gives the full variable domain: KAGVTQTPRYLIKTRGQQVTLSCSPISGHRSVSWYQQTPGQGLQFLFEYFSETQRNKGNFPGRFSGRQFSNSRSEMNVSTLELGDSALYLCASSLGGTGNQPQHFGDGTRLSIL.

The sample holds a few counts of this clonotype. The V and J genes are TRBV20-1 and TRBJ2-5; 11 nucleotides line up with TRBD2. The CDR3 runs to 16 residues. CDR1 and CDR2 from the germline V gene are DFQATT and SNEGSKA (reference sequence). Trimming took 1 base from V and 5 from J; bases not matched to a gene: 9. CDR3 region: CSARGVAGGPWETQYF. The CDR3 nucleotides are TGCAGTGCTAGAGGGGTAGCGGGAGGGCCGTGGGAGACCCAGTACTTC.

This clonotype turned up a few times. The V call is TRBV11-2, the J call TRBJ2-1; D unclear. The V end was cut by 5 bases, the J end by 4 bases, with 9 bases between. The CDR3 loop spans 13 amino acids. Germline V gene lookup returns CDR1 SGHAT and CDR2 FQNNGV. The CDR3 bases are TGTGCCAGCAGCCTACTAAATTACAATGAGCAGTTCTTC. This codes for CASSLLNYNEQFF.

This clonotype turned up a few times. The rearrangement links TRBV10-3 to TRBJ2-3, with 8 positions matching TRBD1. Germline V gene lookup returns CDR1 ENHRY and CDR2 SYGVKD. The CDR3 is 12 residues long. The junction had 6 bases not matched to a gene; V was cut back by 10 bases and J by 6 bases. The DNA of the CDR3 is TGTGCCACCGGACAGGGTGGGGATACGCAGTATTTT. It is translated as CATGQGGDTQYF.